The clone carrying this TCR beta chain qualifies as medium-sized. From blood, roughly 250-550 ng of genomic DNA served as TRB template. Germline values: CDR1 MNHEY, CDR2 SVGAGI. V was cut by 6 bases and J by 7 bases, with 9 bases left in between. The CDR3 is 11 amino acids. The sample originates from a study of T and B cells in COVID-19 patients. BIOMED2 TRB-A/B primer pools were used in multiplex TRB PCR. From the multiplex PCR reads, TCRdb called clonotypes with MiXCR, one entry per CDR3 protein. The sample yields roughly 3,800 distinct CDR3 sequences, less than 25% seen once. This receptor was identified in a human donor with active COVID-19. Sequencing was performed on blood. The chain uses TRBV6-5 and TRBJ1-1, with D maybe TRBD1 (6 bases). CDR3 residues: CASRKQGEAFF. Here the CDR3 DNA reads TGTGCCAGCAGGAAACAGGGTGAAGCTTTCTTT.